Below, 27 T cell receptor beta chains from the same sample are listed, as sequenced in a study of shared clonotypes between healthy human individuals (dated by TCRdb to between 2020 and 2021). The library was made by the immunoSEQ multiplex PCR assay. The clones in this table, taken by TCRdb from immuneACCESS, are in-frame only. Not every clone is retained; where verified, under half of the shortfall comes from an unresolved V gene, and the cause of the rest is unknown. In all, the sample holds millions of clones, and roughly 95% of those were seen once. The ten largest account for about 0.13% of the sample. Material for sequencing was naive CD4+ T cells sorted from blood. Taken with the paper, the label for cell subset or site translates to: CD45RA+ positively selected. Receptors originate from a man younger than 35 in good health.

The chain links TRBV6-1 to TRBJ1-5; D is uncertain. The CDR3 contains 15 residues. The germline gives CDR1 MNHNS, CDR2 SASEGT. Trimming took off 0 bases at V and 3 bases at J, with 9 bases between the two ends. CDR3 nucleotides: TGTGCCAGCAGTGAAGCTGTAACAGCCAATCAGCCCCAGCATTTT. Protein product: CASSEAVTANQPQHF.

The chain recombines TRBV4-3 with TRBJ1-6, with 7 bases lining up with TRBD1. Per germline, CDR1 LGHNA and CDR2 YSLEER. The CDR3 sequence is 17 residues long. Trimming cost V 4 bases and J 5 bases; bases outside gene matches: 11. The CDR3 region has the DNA TGCGCCAGCAGCCTCGTAGGGGGCAGGGGAGATAATTCACCCCTCCACTTT. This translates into CASSLVGGRGDNSPLHF.

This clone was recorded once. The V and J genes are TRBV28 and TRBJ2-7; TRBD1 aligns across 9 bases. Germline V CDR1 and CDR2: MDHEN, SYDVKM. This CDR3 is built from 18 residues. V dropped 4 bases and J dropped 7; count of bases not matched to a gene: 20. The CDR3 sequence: CASSSNWGTGTPGREQYF. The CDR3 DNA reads TGTGCCAGCAGTTCCAATTGGGGGACAGGGACGCCCGGGAGAGAGCAGTACTTC. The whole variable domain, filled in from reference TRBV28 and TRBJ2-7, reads DVKVTQSSRYLVKRTGEKVFLECVQDMDHENMFWYRQDPGLGLRLIYFSYDVKMKEKGDIPEGYSVSREKKERFSLILESASTNQTSMYLCASSSNWGTGTPGREQYFGPGTRLTVT.

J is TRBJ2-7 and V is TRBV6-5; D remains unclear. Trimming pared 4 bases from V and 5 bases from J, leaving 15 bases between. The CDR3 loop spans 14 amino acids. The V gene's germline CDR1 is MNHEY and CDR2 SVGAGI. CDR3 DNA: TGTGCCAGCAGTTCTCTGTACCGTGGGGACGAGCAGTACTTC. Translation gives CASSSLYRGDEQYF.

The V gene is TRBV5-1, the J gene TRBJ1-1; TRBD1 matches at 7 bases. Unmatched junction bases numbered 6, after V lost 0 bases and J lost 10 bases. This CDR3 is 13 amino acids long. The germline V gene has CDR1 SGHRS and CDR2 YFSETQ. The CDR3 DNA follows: TGCGCCAGCAGCTTGGAAGGGGGCGGTGGAGCTTTCTTT. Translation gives CASSLEGGGGAFF.

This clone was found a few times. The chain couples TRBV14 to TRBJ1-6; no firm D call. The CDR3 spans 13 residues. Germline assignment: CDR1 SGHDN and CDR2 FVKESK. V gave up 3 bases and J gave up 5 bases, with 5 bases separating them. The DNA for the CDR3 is TGTGCCAGCAGCCACACGAATAATTCACCCCTCCACTTT. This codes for CASSHTNNSPLHF.

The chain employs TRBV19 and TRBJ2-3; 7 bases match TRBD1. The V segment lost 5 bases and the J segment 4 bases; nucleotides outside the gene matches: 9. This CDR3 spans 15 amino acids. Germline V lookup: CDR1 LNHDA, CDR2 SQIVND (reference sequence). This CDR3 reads CASSSIGTGADTQYF. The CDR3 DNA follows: TGTGCCAGTAGTTCAATTGGCACAGGGGCAGATACGCAGTATTTT.

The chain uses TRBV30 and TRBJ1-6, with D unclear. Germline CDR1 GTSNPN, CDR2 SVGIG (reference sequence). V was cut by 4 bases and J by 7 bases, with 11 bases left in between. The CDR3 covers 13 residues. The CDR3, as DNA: TGTGCCTGGACCCTCTCAGAAAATTCACCCCTCCACTTT. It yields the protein CAWTLSENSPLHF.

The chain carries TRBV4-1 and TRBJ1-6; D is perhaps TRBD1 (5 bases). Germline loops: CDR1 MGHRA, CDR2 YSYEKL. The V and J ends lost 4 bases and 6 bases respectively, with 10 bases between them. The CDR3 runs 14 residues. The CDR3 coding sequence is TGCGCCAGCAGCCCGGACAACCGTAATTCACCCCTCCACTTT. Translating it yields CASSPDNRNSPLHF.

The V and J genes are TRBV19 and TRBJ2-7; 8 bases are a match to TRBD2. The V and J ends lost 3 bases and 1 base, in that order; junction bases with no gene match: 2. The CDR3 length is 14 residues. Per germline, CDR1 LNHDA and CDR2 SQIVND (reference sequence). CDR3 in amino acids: CASSIREGSYEQYF. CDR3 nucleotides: TGTGCCAGTAGTATCCGGGAGGGTTCCTACGAGCAGTACTTC.

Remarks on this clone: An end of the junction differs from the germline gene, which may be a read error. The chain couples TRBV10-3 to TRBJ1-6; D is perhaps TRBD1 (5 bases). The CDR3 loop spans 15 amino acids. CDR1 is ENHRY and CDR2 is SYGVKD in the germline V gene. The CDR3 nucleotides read TGTGCCAGCAGTTACTCGCTGCAGGGACCCCGTCTGCTCCACTTT. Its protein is CASSYSLQGPRLLHF.

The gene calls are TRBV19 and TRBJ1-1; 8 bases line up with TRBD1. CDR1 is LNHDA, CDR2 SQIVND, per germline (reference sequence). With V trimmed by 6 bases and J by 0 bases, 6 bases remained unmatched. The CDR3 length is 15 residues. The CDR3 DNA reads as TGTGCCAGTAGCCGGACAGGGAGAGTGAACACTGAAGCTTTCTTT. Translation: CASSRTGRVNTEAFF.

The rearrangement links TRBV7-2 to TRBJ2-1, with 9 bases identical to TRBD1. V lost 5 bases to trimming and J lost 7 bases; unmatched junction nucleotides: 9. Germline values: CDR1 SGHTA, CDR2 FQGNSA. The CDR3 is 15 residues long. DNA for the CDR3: TGTGCCAGCAGCCGACAGGGGGAAGAGTGGAATGAGCAGTTCTTC. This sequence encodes CASSRQGEEWNEQFF.

This CDR3 is CASSISDRVYSYNSPLHF. In nucleotides, the CDR3 is TGTGCCAGCAGTATTTCAGACAGGGTTTACTCCTATAATTCACCCCTCCACTTT. The V and J genes are TRBV21-1 and TRBJ1-6; TRBD1, the table's D call, lacks a check against the DNA. TRBV21-1 corresponds to a pseudogene. CDR3 length: 18 amino acids.

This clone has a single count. The CDR3 nucleotides are TGTGCCAGCTCACCCGGGCCTAGCGGATCCAATGAGCAGTTCTTC. It encodes CASSPGPSGSNEQFF. The chain couples TRBV18 to TRBJ2-1; 7 bases line up with TRBD2. This CDR3 is built from 15 residues. Germline CDR1 is KGHSH and CDR2 is LQKENI. V lost 3 bases and J lost 6; bases outside the gene matches: 8. The variable domain in full, with the rest retrieved from reference TRBV18 and TRBJ2-1, is NAGVMQNPRHLVRRRGQEARLRCSPMKGHSHVYWYRQLPEEGLKFMVYLQKENIIDESGMPKERFSAEFPKEGPSILRIQQVVRGDSAAYFCASSPGPSGSNEQFFGPGTRLTVL.

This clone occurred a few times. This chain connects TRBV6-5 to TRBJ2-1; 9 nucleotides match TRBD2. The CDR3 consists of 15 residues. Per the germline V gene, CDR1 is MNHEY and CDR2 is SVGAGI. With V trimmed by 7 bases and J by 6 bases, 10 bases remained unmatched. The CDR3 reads CASKSRLAAVNEQFF. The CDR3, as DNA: TGTGCCAGCAAAAGTCGACTAGCGGCGGTCAATGAGCAGTTCTTC.

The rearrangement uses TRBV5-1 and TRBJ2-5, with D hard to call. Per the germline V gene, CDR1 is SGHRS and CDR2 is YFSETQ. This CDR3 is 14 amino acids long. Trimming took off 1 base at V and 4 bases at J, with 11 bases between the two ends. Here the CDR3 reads CASSLSSGRETQYF. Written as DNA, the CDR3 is TGCGCCAGCAGCTTGAGTAGTGGTAGAGAGACCCAGTACTTC.

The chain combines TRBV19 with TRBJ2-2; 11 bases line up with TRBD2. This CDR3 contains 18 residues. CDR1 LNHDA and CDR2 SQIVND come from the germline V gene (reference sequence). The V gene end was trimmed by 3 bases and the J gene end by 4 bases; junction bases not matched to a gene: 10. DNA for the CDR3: TGTGCCAGTAGTATTAGAGCTAGCGGGAGGTCCGGCACCGGGGAGCTGTTTTTT. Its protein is CASSIRASGRSGTGELFF.

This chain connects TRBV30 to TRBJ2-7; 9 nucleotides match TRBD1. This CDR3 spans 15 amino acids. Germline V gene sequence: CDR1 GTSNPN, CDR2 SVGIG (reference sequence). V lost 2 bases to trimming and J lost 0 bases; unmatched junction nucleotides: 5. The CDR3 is CAWSTGQGFSYEQYF. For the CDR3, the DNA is TGTGCCTGGAGTACGGGACAGGGCTTCTCCTACGAGCAGTACTTC.

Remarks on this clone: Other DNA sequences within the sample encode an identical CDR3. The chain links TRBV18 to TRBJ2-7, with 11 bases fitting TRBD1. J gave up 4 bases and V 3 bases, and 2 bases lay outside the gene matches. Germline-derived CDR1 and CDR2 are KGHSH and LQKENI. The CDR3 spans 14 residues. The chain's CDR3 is CASSPGTGGYEQYF. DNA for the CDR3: TGTGCCAGCTCACCCGGGACAGGGGGGTACGAGCAGTACTTC. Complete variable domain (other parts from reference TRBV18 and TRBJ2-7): NAGVMQNPRHLVRRRGQEARLRCSPMKGHSHVYWYRQLPEEGLKFMVYLQKENIIDESGMPKERFSAEFPKEGPSILRIQQVVRGDSAAYFCASSPGTGGYEQYFGPGTRLTVT.

The CDR3 sequence: CAISDSGSGELFF. DNA of the CDR3: TGTGCCATCAGCGATTCAGGGTCCGGGGAGCTGTTTTTT. The V gene is TRBV10-3, the J gene TRBJ2-2; weak D call: TRBD1 (5 bases). The germline V gene has CDR1 ENHRY and CDR2 SYGVKD. Deletions cut 6 bases from V and 6 bases from J, with 11 bases between. This CDR3 comprises 13 residues.

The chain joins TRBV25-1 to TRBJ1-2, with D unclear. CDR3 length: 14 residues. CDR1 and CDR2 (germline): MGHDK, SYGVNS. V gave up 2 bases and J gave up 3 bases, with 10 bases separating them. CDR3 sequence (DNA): TGTGCCAGCAGTGAAGGTCCGGGGTACTATGGCTACACCTTC. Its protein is CASSEGPGYYGYTF.

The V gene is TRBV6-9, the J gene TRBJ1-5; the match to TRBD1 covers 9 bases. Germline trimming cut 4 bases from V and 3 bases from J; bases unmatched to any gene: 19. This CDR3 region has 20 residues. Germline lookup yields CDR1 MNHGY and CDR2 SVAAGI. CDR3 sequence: CASSSHSDRGLNLTNQPQHF. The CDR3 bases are TGTGCCAGCAGTTCGCACTCGGACAGGGGCCTAAACCTTACCAATCAGCCCCAGCATTTT.

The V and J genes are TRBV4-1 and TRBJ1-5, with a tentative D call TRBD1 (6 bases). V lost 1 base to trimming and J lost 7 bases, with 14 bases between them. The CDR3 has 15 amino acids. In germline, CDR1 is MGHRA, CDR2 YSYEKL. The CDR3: CASSQGDTSRQPQHF. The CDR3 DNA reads TGCGCCAGCAGCCAAGGGGACACTTCACGCCAGCCCCAGCATTTT.

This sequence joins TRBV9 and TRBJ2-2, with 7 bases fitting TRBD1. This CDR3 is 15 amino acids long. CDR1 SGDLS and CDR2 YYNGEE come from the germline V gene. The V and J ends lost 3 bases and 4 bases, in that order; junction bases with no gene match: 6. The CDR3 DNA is TGTGCCAGCAGCGATACGGACAGGCCCACCGGGGAGCTGTTTTTT. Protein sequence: CASSDTDRPTGELFF.

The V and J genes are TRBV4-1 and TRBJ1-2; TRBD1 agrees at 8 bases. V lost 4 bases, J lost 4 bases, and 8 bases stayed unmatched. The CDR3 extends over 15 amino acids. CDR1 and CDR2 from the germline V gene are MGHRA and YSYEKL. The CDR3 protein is CASSPPQGAGYGYTF. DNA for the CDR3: TGCGCCAGCAGCCCCCCCCAGGGGGCGGGCTATGGCTACACCTTC.

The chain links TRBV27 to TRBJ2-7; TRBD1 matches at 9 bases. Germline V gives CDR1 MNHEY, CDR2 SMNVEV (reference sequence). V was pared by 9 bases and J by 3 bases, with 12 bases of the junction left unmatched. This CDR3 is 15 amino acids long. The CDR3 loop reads CARKFDGDRVYEQYF. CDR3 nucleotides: TGTGCCAGAAAGTTTGATGGGGACAGGGTCTACGAGCAGTACTTC.